The rows below give T cell receptor beta chains drawn from one sample of a study of post-analysis software for immune sequencing data. MiXCR, applied by TCRdb to the PCR reads, yields one record per CDR3 protein. Among roughly 800,000 distinct CDR3 sequences listed, around 53% were seen once. Input material: blood. Receptor source: a girl between 10 and 17 years old with multiple sclerosis. Both conserved end residues are part of each CDR3. A D gene is named only where the DNA matches it firmly. Where a row states a size, it is once, few, many or the class of an expanded clone; other rows omit it.

TRBD1 TRBJ2-7 NA TRBV11-1 CASSRAGQGNYEQYF TGTGCCAGCAGCAGAGCTGGACAGGGGAACTACGAGCAGTACTTC
TRBD1 TRBJ1-2 NA TRBV6-6 CASSSGQGRSYGYTF TGTGCCAGCAGTTCCGGACAGGGAAGGAGCTATGGCTACACCTTC
NA TRBJ1-2 NA TRBV10-3 CAISDVYGAANYGYTF TGTGCCATCAGTGATGTTTACGGAGCAGCTAACTATGGCTACACCTTC
TRBD1 TRBJ2-4 NA TRBV7-2 CASSLGQGATLAKNIQYF TGTGCCAGCAGCCTCGGACAGGGGGCGACCCTAGCCAAAAACATTCAGTACTTC
NA TRBJ2-3 NA TRBV20-1 CSARVIDTQYF TGCAGTGCTAGAGTTATAGATACGCAGTATTTT
TRBD2 TRBJ2-5 NA TRBV6-1 CASSAGGGLTETQYF TGTGCCAGCAGTGCCGGGGGGGGACTAACGGAGACCCAGTACTTC
TRBD2 TRBJ2-7 NA TRBV7-9 CASSPSLAGPSGEQYF TGTGCCAGCAGCCCTTCCCTAGCGGGGCCCTCGGGCGAGCAGTACTTC
NA TRBJ2-7 NA TRBV12-3/TRBV12-4 CASSDGAGRPYEQYF TGTGCCAGCAGCGACGGGGCAGGTCGTCCCTACGAGCAGTACTTC
TRBD1 TRBJ2-1 NA TRBV12-5 CASGLGTGNYNEQFF TGTGCTAGTGGTCTAGGGACAGGGAACTACAATGAGCAGTTCTTC
TRBD1 TRBJ1-2 NA TRBV7-9 CASSFWTGPETNGYTF TGTGCCAGCAGCTTTTGGACAGGGCCGGAAACTAATGGCTACACCTTC
TRBD1 TRBJ2-7 NA TRBV30 CAWSWTGSYEQYF TGTGCCTGGAGTTGGACAGGGAGCTACGAGCAGTACTTC
NA TRBJ1-2 NA TRBV6-2/TRBV6-3 CASAQGKGYTF TGTGCCAGCGCACAGGGAAAGGGCTACACCTTC
NA TRBJ2-7 NA TRBV6-5 CASSYQSFQPYEQYF TGTGCCAGCAGTTACCAGAGTTTTCAACCCTACGAGCAGTACTTC
NA TRBJ2-7 NA TRBV20-1 CSAIPSTAGVTYEQYF TGCAGTGCTATTCCCTCGACAGCGGGCGTTACCTACGAGCAGTACTTC
NA TRBJ2-1 NA TRBV7-3 CASSPYIGDEQFF TGTGCCAGCAGCCCATACATCGGCGATGAGCAGTTCTTC
NA TRBJ1-1 many TRBV7-8 CASSLGWGTRLNTEAFF TGTGCCAGCAGCTTAGGCTGGGGGACCCGTCTAAACACTGAAGCTTTCTTT
TRBD2 TRBJ2-1 NA TRBV4-1 CASSQVAGPGVNEQFF TGCGCCAGCAGCCAAGTAGCGGGACCGGGGGTCAATGAGCAGTTCTTC
NA TRBJ1-6 NA TRBV19 CASSIIRSSYNSALHF TGTGCCAGTAGTATAATTCGGAGCTCCTATAATTCAGCCCTCCACTTT
NA TRBJ1-5 once TRBV7-9 CASSLGAGQVDQPQHF TGTGCCAGCAGCTTAGGCGCAGGGCAGGTTGATCAGCCCCAGCATTTT
TRBD2 TRBJ2-5 NA TRBV29-1 CSVGDPQDSGETQYF TGCAGCGTTGGAGATCCCCAGGATAGCGGGGAGACCCAGTACTTC
NA TRBJ2-7 NA TRBV20-1 CSARRLTEQYF TGCAGTGCTCGTCGACTAACCGAGCAGTACTTC
TRBD2 TRBJ2-5 NA TRBV15 CATSRVPPILAAVQETQYF TGTGCCACCAGCAGAGTACCCCCTATTCTAGCGGCAGTTCAAGAGACCCAGTACTTC
NA TRBJ2-5 NA TRBV18 CASSPAQRETQYF TGTGCCAGCTCACCCGCGCAGAGGGAGACCCAGTACTTC
TRBD2 TRBJ2-7 NA TRBV20-1 CSALSGSSYEQYF TGCAGTGCGCTTAGCGGGAGCTCCTACGAGCAGTACTTC
TRBD2 TRBJ2-3 NA TRBV7-2 CASSPGGAGAGDTQYF TGTGCCAGCAGCCCGGGGGGAGCGGGAGCGGGTGATACGCAGTATTTT
TRBD1 TRBJ2-7 NA TRBV29-1 CSVGPGGSYEQYF TGCAGCGTTGGGCCAGGGGGCTCCTACGAGCAGTACTTC
NA TRBJ1-2 NA TRBV6-5 CASSLHQTVGYGYTF TGTGCCAGCAGTCTCCATCAGACAGTGGGGTATGGCTACACCTTC
TRBD1 TRBJ2-7 NA TRBV10-3 CATRTGTGEAYEQYF TGTGCCACGCGAACCGGGACAGGGGAGGCCTACGAGCAGTACTTC
NA TRBJ2-7 few TRBV5-1 CASSPLGVGASTYEQYF TGCGCCAGCAGCCCCCTGGGGGTGGGAGCCTCCACCTACGAGCAGTACTTC
NA TRBJ2-7 few TRBV5-8 CASSLNPDVYEQYF TGTGCCAGCAGCTTGAATCCCGACGTCTACGAGCAGTACTTC